This T cell receptor (beta chain) was sequenced in a study of blood T cell repertoires in COVID-19. Across the study: From the United States, Italy and Spain came samples of acute and convalescent COVID-19. T cells, B-cell-depleted T cells, or PBMCs provided the cDNA or gDNA that served as material.

J lost 7 bases, V lost 5 bases, and 9 bases had no gene match. Germline values: CDR1 MDHEN, CDR2 SYDVKM. This CDR3 spans 15 amino acids. Original methodology: Amplified reference gene primers provided the basis for estimating nucleated cell counts. Repertoires were generated with immunoSEQ multiplex PCR, while TCRdb's copy carries only in-frame clones and drops some. V and J calls and clone size come straight from that table; D and trimming were deduced from the DNA. The sample has 250,000 to 300,000 clones, around four fifths seen once. The clonotype originates from a man in his fifties or sixties with acute or convalescent COVID-19. Sequenced: peripheral blood. This sequence joins TRBV28 and TRBJ1-3; 9 bases are shared with TRBD1. CDR3 bases: TGTGCCAGCAGTCCCTGGACAGGGGTAAGGAACACCATATATTTT. It is translated as CASSPWTGVRNTIYF.